These 15 T cell receptor beta chains share one sample of origin, sequenced in a study of T cells in Graves' hyperthyroidism and ophthalmopathy. RNA transcripts yielded amplified TCR beta CDR3 regions. The TCR CDR3 first-round RT-PCR relied on the HTBI primer set. TCRdb independently ran MiXCR on the multiplex PCR reads; one entry per CDR3 protein. The table lists hundreds of thousands of distinct CDR3 sequences, about 38% of them singletons, with approximately 10% in the top ten. Source material: blood. The receptors were sampled from a man between 18 and 29 years old with Graves' hyperthyroidism.

This rearrangement joins TRBV11-3 to TRBJ1-1, with D hard to call. V lost 5 bases to trimming and J lost 5 bases, with 18 bases between them. There are 15 residues in the CDR3. Germline values: CDR1 SGHNT, CDR2 YENEEA. CDR3 protein: CASSARGPVQTEAFF. CDR3 nucleotide sequence: TGTGCCAGCAGCGCTCGTGGGCCGGTCCAAACTGAAGCTTTCTTT.

This clonotype was detected only a few times. The V call is TRBV9, the J call TRBJ2-2; 10 positions match TRBD2. This CDR3 has 16 amino acids. J lost 7 bases, V lost 5 bases, and 11 bases had no gene match. The germline V gene has CDR1 SGDLS and CDR2 YYNGEE. This CDR3 is CASSQEGLASIGELFF. DNA of the CDR3: TGTGCCAGCAGTCAAGAGGGACTAGCGAGTATCGGGGAGCTGTTTTTT.

A few counts support this clonotype. V gene TRBV2 combines with J gene TRBJ2-7; D is unclear. The germline V gene encodes CDR1 SNHLY and CDR2 FYNNEI. This CDR3 is 12 amino acids long. Trimming removed 6 bases from V and 6 bases from J, with 12 bases in between. CDR3 loop: CASRGYIAEQYF. DNA of the CDR3: TGTGCCAGCAGGGGGTACATCGCCGAGCAGTACTTC.

Notes on this clonotype: The junction does not match germline at one end; this may be a read error. The rearrangement uses TRBV2 and TRBJ1-5; D ambiguous. CDR3 size: 15 residues. Looked up from germline, CDR1 is SNHLY and CDR2 is FYNNEI. CDR3 nucleotide sequence: TGTGCCATCAGTGAGGGCGGGGATAGCAATCAGCCCCAGCATTTT. The encoded protein is CAISEGGDSNQPQHF.

A few counts support this clonotype. The chain uses TRBV6-5 and TRBJ1-5, with TRBD1 as a possible D gene (5 bases). V was cut by 8 bases and J by 2 bases, with 10 bases left in between. Germline loops: CDR1 MNHEY, CDR2 SVGAGI. The CDR3 sequence is 13 residues long. CDR3 sequence (DNA): TGTGCCAGCTTTGGGGGGGGCAATCAGCCCCAGCATTTT. Protein product: CASFGGGNQPQHF.

The chain carries TRBV6-6 and TRBJ1-5; 7 nucleotides align to TRBD1. Germline values: CDR1 MNHNY, CDR2 SVGAGI (reference sequence). V lost 11 bases and J lost 0; bases outside the gene matches: 7. This CDR3 region has 14 residues. CDR3 residues: CAASGTVSNQPQHF. CDR3 bases: TGTGCCGCCTCCGGGACAGTTAGCAATCAGCCCCAGCATTTT.

This chain connects TRBV14 to TRBJ2-7; D gene unclear. V was shortened by 4 bases and J by 5 bases, with 15 bases between the two germline ends. This CDR3 region has 14 residues. Germline CDR1 reads SGHDN; CDR2 reads FVKESK. CDR3 protein: CASSPEEGFDEQYF. The CDR3 nucleotides read TGTGCCAGCAGCCCCGAGGAAGGGTTCGACGAGCAGTACTTC. The full variable domain, with the rest looked up from reference TRBV14 and TRBJ2-7, is EAGVTQFPSHSVIEKGQTVTLRCDPISGHDNLYWYRRVMGKEIKFLLHFVKESKQDESGMPNNRFLAERTGGTYSTLKVQPAELEDSGVYFCASSPEEGFDEQYFGPGTRLTVT.

Only one count was recorded for this clonotype. This chain links TRBV7-2 with TRBJ1-5; D is undetermined. CDR1 SGHTA and CDR2 FQGNSA come from the germline V gene. Trimming took off 1 base at V and 14 bases at J, with 15 bases between the two ends. The CDR3 runs to 13 residues. The CDR3 sequence is CASSLGGRAYEHF. In nucleotides, the CDR3 is TGTGCCAGCAGCTTAGGCGGGAGGGCCTACGAGCATTTT.

This clonotype was seen a handful of times. This CDR3 is CATKGGRTEAFF. In DNA, the CDR3 is TGTGCCACAAAAGGGGGGCGAACTGAAGCTTTCTTT. The J gene is TRBJ1-1, the V gene TRBV6-5; D is perhaps TRBD1 (6 bases). Germline V gene sequence: CDR1 MNHEY, CDR2 SVGAGI. V lost 10 bases to trimming and J lost 5 bases, with 14 bases between them. The CDR3 is 12 amino acids.

Remarks on this clonotype: An end of the junction does not agree with germline; a read error may underlie this. The chain has TRBV10-3 and TRBJ1-1, with a weak D call TRBD1 (5 bases). The CDR3 runs to 13 residues. CDR1 is ENHRY, CDR2 SYGVKD, per germline. CDR3 loop: CAVRRGGDTEAFF. The CDR3 DNA sequence: TGTGCCGTCAGAAGGGGAGGGGACACTGAAGCTTTCTTT.

CDR3 sequence: CASSVTQGADEQYF. CDR3 coding DNA: TGTGCCAGTAGTGTCACACAGGGGGCGGACGAGCAGTACTTC. The rearrangement uses TRBV19 and TRBJ2-7; TRBD1 matches at 9 bases. V dropped 5 bases and J dropped 5; count of bases not matched to a gene: 7. The CDR3 covers 14 residues. CDR1 is LNHDA and CDR2 is SQIVND in the germline V gene (reference sequence).

The rearrangement uses TRBV4-1 and TRBJ1-5; no clear D gene. The germline gives CDR1 MGHRA, CDR2 YSYEKL. V lost 1 base and J lost 1, with 11 bases in between. The CDR3 contains 16 residues. The CDR3 nucleotides are TGCGCCAGCAGCCAAGTCGAAGGGTCCAGCAATCAGCCCCAGCATTTT. Protein product: CASSQVEGSSNQPQHF.

This clonotype was counted only a few times. The chain employs TRBV19 and TRBJ1-5, with TRBD1 identical over 12 bases. V shed 5 bases, J shed 7 bases, and the junction held 6 bases outside the gene matches. The germline V gene encodes CDR1 LNHDA and CDR2 SQIVND (reference sequence). This CDR3 contains 15 residues. The CDR3 loop is CASSAGTGGGQPQHF. The CDR3 coding sequence is TGTGCCAGTAGTGCCGGGACAGGGGGCGGCCAGCCCCAGCATTTT.

The rearrangement joins TRBV9 to TRBJ2-5, with no clear D. V dropped 5 bases and J dropped 1 base, with 9 bases sitting between them. Germline lookup yields CDR1 SGDLS and CDR2 YYNGEE. The CDR3 consists of 13 residues. The CDR3, as DNA: TGTGCCAGCAGGCCCGTACTCCAAGAGACCCAGTACTTC. Translation gives CASRPVLQETQYF.

This clonotype showed up many times. J is TRBJ2-7 and V is TRBV7-8; the D gene could be TRBD1 or TRBD2 (5 bases each). Germline loops: CDR1 SGHVS, CDR2 FQNEAQ. Trimming took 5 bases from V and 2 from J, leaving 16 bases between them. The CDR3 covers 15 residues. CDR3 loop: CASSKTGTNAYEQYF. CDR3 DNA sequence: TGTGCCAGCAGCAAAACCGGGACGAACGCCTACGAGCAGTACTTC. The complete variable domain, with remaining parts taken from reference TRBV7-8 and TRBJ2-7, reads GAGVSQSPRYKVAKRGQDVALRCDPISGHVSLFWYQQALGQGPEFLTYFQNEAQLDKSGLPSDRFFAERPEGSVSTLKIQRTQQEDSAVYLCASSKTGTNAYEQYFGPGTRLTVT.